This T cell receptor (beta chain) stems from a study of shared clonotypes between healthy human individuals (TCRdb year 2020). Context from the whole study: The cohort comprised a couple of women and a few men aged 18 to 49 years. For each donor, CD4 naive and CD4 memory were each run on three plates, CD8 naive on two plates, and CD8 memory on one plate. The study deeply sequenced blood TCR repertoires of several healthy adults to estimate repertoire size and the extent of clonotype sharing between individuals. Libraries were prepared and TCR repertoires were sequenced by different laboratories using diverse techniques, in order to increase sequencing depth and limit assay-specific biases. Leukapheresis yielded between about 0.9 and 10 billion PBMCs per donor.

Healthy HIV-negative adults with no recently reported acute infections or vaccinations were included as donors. Every donor was a Caucasian adult living in Nashville, Tennessee, USA. CD4+ T cells were enriched through magnetic negative selection, after which naive cells were positively selected on CD45RA and the remaining negative fraction served as the memory subset. Blood was collected by leukapheresis, and PBMCs were isolated by Ficoll-Histopaque density gradient centrifugation and then cryopreserved in liquid nitrogen vapor phase. Purity and quantity of every magnetically sorted T cell population were checked by analytical flow cytometry. Each sorted fraction had its genomic DNA isolated and then quantified by UV absorbance on a Nanodrop 2000c. Sequences MNHNS (CDR1) and SASEGT (CDR2) are obtained from the germline V gene. V loses 2 bases of germline sequence and J loses 5 bases, and the interval between the two ends is 3 bases. CDR3 length: 11 amino acids, cysteine to phenylalanine. Of the read, only the CDR3 DNA is kept; its 33 bases are in frame from base 1.

Details on this clone: Its target antigen remains unknown. No much larger clone is present one base from it, and per-base qualities are unavailable.

Using the deep immunoSEQ assay, multiplex PCR amplified TCR CDR3 regions from genomic DNA. Genomic DNA extracted from each cell subset was distributed evenly over all wells of several immunoSEQ 96-well plates, and each plate served as one replicate. For sorted subsets, 200 to 250 ng of genomic DNA, equivalent to some 30,000 T cell genomes, went into each replicate PCR. The purified libraries were quantified using a Qubit 3.0 fluorometer, sized with a Bioanalyzer 2100, and then quantified again using the KAPA Library Quantification kit. Every immunoSEQ 96-well plate was sequenced on a separate single-read 150-cycle Illumina NextSeq 550 flow cell. Per the original workflow: Because the immunoSEQ output held only junctional sequences and lacked quality scores, the filtering could not match the filtering applied to full-length reads. Sequences were annotated with PyIR, a Python wrapper for IgBLAST v1.9, and V/J genes and CDR3 were assigned using IMGT germline references. Any read was removed if the V/J assignment was weak (E-value above 1e-6), the CDR3 was missing, or the read contained stop codons, out-of-frame junctions, or ambiguous translated residues. V3J clonotypes were defined by identical inferred V gene, J gene, and CDR3 amino acid sequence. The percentage overlap between two repertoires was calculated by dividing the number of shared unique clonotypes by the size of the smaller repertoire. Richness of each repertoire was evaluated using RTK rarefaction, the Chao1 estimator, and Recon v2.1 estimates of unobserved clonotypes. For all TCRbeta clonotypes obtained by the gDNA method from a handful of donors, generation probabilities were computed with OLGA. Here the immuneACCESS table is served through TCRdb, limited to in-frame sequences with V and J called. Missing clones are a known gap in these copies; in checked studies unresolved V genes cover under half, and the rest lacks a known reason. From that table come the V and J calls and clone size; the DNA was used to work out D and trimming. For this sample there are around 700,000 clones; approximately 79% appear just once. Under 2% of the sample is held by the ten biggest clonotypes.

Here is what the overall study found, with its caveats: Higher generation probabilities were observed for clonotypes shared by all four sorted-subset donors than for non-shared clonotypes. Pairwise subsampling indicated that sequencing depth was expected to affect the degree of clonotype sharing among donors. Around 5.4% of naive CD4, 3.5% of naive CD8, about 2.4% of memory CD4, and about 0.4% of memory CD8 clonotypes were shared across a few donors. Incomplete sequencing was indicated by rarefaction of sorted-subset datasets, despite the large sequencing depth. Estimated clonotype richness was generally larger for naive than for memory subsets. Because the study included only a small number of donors, the genetic and exposure-history diversity represented was limited. Sampling was restricted to blood, and TCR repertoires in tissues likely differ from the TCR repertoires found in blood.

Sequenced sample: memory CD4+ T cells sorted from blood. According to the study, the label for this sample's cell subset or site signals: CD45RA-negative fraction. The source is a woman aged 25 to 39 in good health. The chain links TRBV6-1 with TRBJ2-5, with the D gene not clear enough to name. In nucleotide form, the sequence is TGTGCCAGCAGTGAAATTGAGACCCAGTACTTC. It encodes CASSEIETQYF.